This entry lists 6 T cell receptor beta chains sequenced from one sample in a study of cytomegalovirus exposure and HLA in healthy donors. The PCR used 60 Vbeta and 13 Jbeta primers. The protocol was immunoSEQ multiplex PCR, while the TCRdb copy is restricted to in-frame clones and leaves out a portion. The sample yields fewer than 200,000 clones, over 80% seen once. The specimen sequenced was PBMCs. Every receptor here comes from a human donor in good health.

The rearrangement joins TRBV15 to TRBJ1-5, with a weak D call TRBD1 (6 bases). CDR1 and CDR2 from the germline V gene are LNHNV and YYDKDF (reference sequence). Trimming pared 2 bases from V and 1 base from J, leaving 18 bases between. The CDR3 spans 18 residues. The CDR3 reads CATSRPPLQGSSNQPQHF. Written as DNA, the CDR3 is TGTGCCACCAGCAGACCTCCCCTACAGGGATCCAGCAATCAGCCCCAGCATTTT.

The V and J genes are TRBV11-2 and TRBJ2-7; TRBD1 agrees at 9 bases. Per germline, CDR1 SGHAT and CDR2 FQNNGV. This CDR3 comprises 16 residues. Trimming took 1 base from V and 2 from J; bases not matched to a gene: 6. The CDR3 DNA sequence: TGTGCCAGCAGCTTAGCGGGACAGGGAAGCGCCTACGAGCAGTACTTC. Translating gives CASSLAGQGSAYEQYF.

The chain employs TRBV5-1 and TRBJ1-2; TRBD1 agrees at 8 bases. Germline V gene data show CDR1 as SGHRS and CDR2 as YFSETQ. The CDR3 extends over 15 amino acids. V shed 1 base, J shed 3 bases, and the junction held 5 bases outside the gene matches. This CDR3 is CASSLTGGTYYGYTF. The CDR3 DNA reads TGCGCCAGCAGCTTGACAGGGGGGACGTACTATGGCTACACCTTC.

The V and J genes are TRBV4-1 and TRBJ2-1; perhaps TRBD1 as D (6 bases). The CDR3 has 13 amino acids. The germline CDR1 and CDR2 sequences are MGHRA and YSYEKL. V lost 5 bases to trimming and J lost 7 bases, with 12 bases between them. Here the CDR3 reads CASSRNRENEQFF. As DNA, the CDR3 is TGCGCCAGCAGCAGGAACAGGGAAAATGAGCAGTTCTTC.

To note about this clone: This sample also contains other DNA sequences that code for the same CDR3. This chain connects TRBV5-6 to TRBJ1-1; D is ambiguous. V was trimmed by 6 bases and J by 0 bases, leaving 9 bases between them. The CDR3 runs to 13 residues. Germline V CDR1 and CDR2: SGHDT, YYEEEE. The CDR3 bases are TGTGCCAGCATCCGTCAGATGAACACTGAAGCTTTCTTT. Protein product: CASIRQMNTEAFF.

The chain couples TRBV5-4 to TRBJ2-1, with D perhaps TRBD1 (6 bases). Germline assignment: CDR1 SGHNT and CDR2 YYREEE (reference sequence). This CDR3 is 13 amino acids long. V was shortened by 1 base and J by 4 bases, with 6 bases between the two germline ends. CDR3 amino acids: CASSLQGYNEQFF. DNA of the CDR3: TGTGCCAGCAGCTTGCAGGGGTACAATGAGCAGTTCTTC.